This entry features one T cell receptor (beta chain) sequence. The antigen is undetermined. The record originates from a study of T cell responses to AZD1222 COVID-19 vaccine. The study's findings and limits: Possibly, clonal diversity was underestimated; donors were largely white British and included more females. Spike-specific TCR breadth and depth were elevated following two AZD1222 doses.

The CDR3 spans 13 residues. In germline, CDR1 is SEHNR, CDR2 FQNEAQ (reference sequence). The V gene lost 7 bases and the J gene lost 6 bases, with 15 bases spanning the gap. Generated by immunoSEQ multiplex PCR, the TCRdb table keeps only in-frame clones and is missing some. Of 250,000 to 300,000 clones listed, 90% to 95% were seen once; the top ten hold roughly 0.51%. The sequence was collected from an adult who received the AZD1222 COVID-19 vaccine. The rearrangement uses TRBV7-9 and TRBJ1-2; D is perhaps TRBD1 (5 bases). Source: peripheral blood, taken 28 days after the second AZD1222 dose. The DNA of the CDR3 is TGTGCCAGCACCAAGGGTGGGGCTAATGGCTACACCTTC. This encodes CASTKGGANGYTF.